Reported below is one T cell receptor beta chain. The data derive from a study of immune evolution from preneoplasia to lung adenocarcinoma. Between the mid-2010s and the late 2010s, patients underwent resection in Japan or China. Histologic diagnosis was independently verified by two lung pathologists. Here immunoSEQ multiplex PCR was the method, and the copy in TCRdb shows in-frame clones only, minus some. The sample has about 3,600 clones; 80% are singletons. This TCR was recovered from a person aged 55-80 years with lung adenocarcinoma. Sequenced: FFPE adjacent normal lung tissue.

The CDR3 loop is CASSLAPGAAGGWETQYF. CDR3 sequence (DNA): TGTGCCAGCAGCTTAGCACCAGGGGCAGCTGGGGGGTGGGAGACCCAGTACTTC. The chain carries TRBV11-2 and TRBJ2-5; D possibly uses TRBD1 or TRBD2 (6 bases each). Germline CDR1 SGHAT, CDR2 FQNNGV. The CDR3 spans 18 residues. V lost 1 base to trimming and J lost 5 bases, with 23 bases between them.